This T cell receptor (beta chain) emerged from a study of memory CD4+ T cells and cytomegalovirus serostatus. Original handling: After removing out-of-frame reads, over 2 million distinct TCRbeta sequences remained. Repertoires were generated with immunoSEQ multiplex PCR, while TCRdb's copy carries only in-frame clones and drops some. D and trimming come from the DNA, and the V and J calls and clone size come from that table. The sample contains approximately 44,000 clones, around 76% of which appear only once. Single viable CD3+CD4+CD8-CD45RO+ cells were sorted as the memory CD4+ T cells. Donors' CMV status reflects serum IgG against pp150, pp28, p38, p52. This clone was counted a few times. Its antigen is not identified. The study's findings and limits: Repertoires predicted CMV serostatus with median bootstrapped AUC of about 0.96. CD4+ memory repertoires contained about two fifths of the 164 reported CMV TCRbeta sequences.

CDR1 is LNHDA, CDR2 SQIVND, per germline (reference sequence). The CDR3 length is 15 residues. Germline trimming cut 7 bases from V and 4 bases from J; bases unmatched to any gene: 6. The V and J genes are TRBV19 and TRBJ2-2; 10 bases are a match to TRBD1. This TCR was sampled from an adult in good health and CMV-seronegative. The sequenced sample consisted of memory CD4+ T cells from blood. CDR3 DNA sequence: TGTGCCAGTAACTCGGACAGGGGGAGCACCGGGGAGCTGTTTTTT. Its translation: CASNSDRGSTGELFF.